Presented here are 6 T cell receptor beta chains from one specimen sequenced in a study of blood T cell repertoires in COVID-19. The table came from immunoSEQ multiplex PCR; TCRdb's copy has only in-frame clones and leaves some out. This table has a few hundred thousand clones, 65% to 90% appearing once. Sequenced: peripheral blood. The receptors shown here come from a man in his fifties or sixties with active or convalescent COVID-19.

The DNA for the CDR3 is TGTGCCAGCAGTAGGCGGGGCCCTGGTGAGCAGTTCTTC. Its protein is CASSRRGPGEQFF. The chain combines TRBV7-2 with TRBJ2-1; TRBD2 might be the D (6 bases). Trimming removed 6 bases from V and 9 bases from J, with 15 bases in between. CDR3 length: 13 residues. CDR1 is SGHTA and CDR2 is FQGNSA in the germline V gene.

The CDR3, as DNA: TGTGCCAGCTCACCATTCAGCGGGAGCCGCACAGATACGCAGTATTTT. This sequence encodes CASSPFSGSRTDTQYF. This chain connects TRBV18 to TRBJ2-3; 8 bases are shared with TRBD2. The CDR3 has 16 amino acids. V was clipped by 2 bases and J by 1 base; unmatched bases: 5. CDR1 is KGHSH and CDR2 is LQKENI in the germline V gene.

This chain joins TRBV4-1 and TRBJ1-5, with 10 positions matching TRBD1. The V and J ends lost 0 bases and 4 bases, in that order; junction bases with no gene match: 6. The CDR3 spans 17 residues. CDR1 and CDR2 (germline): MGHRA, YSYEKL. The CDR3 region has the DNA TGCGCCAGCAGCCAAGATCCCGGACAGGGGGGGAATCAGCCCCAGCATTTT. It is translated as CASSQDPGQGGNQPQHF.

In its sample, this clone was seen many times. The rearrangement links TRBV5-4 to TRBJ1-1, with TRBD1 matching over 9 bases. Trimming removed 4 bases from V and 4 bases from J; junction bases left unmatched: 8. Germline V gene data show CDR1 as SGHNT and CDR2 as YYREEE (reference sequence). The CDR3 is made up of 15 amino acids. The CDR3 reads CASSTRDRVLTEAFF. The CDR3 region has the DNA TGTGCCAGCAGCACCAGGGACAGGGTTCTCACTGAAGCTTTCTTT.

The J gene is TRBJ1-1, the V gene TRBV4-2, with 9 positions matching TRBD1. J lost 5 bases, V lost 1 base, and 5 bases had no gene match. The CDR3 runs to 15 residues. Germline V lookup: CDR1 LGHNA, CDR2 YNFKEQ. The CDR3 coding sequence is TGTGCCAGCAGCCAAGGGACAGGGGCTTGGACTGAAGCTTTCTTT. It codes for CASSQGTGAWTEAFF.

This clone was seen once. The V gene is TRBV18, the J gene TRBJ2-2; 14 positions agree with TRBD2. J was trimmed by 3 bases and V by 3 bases; bases with no gene match: 3. CDR1 and CDR2 from the germline V gene are KGHSH and LQKENI. This CDR3 has 17 residues. CDR3 DNA: TGTGCCAGCTCACCCCCGGGACTAGCGGGAGACACCGGGGAGCTGTTTTTT. Protein product: CASSPPGLAGDTGELFF. The whole variable domain, filled in from reference TRBV18 and TRBJ2-2, reads NAGVMQNPRHLVRRRGQEARLRCSPMKGHSHVYWYRQLPEEGLKFMVYLQKENIIDESGMPKERFSAEFPKEGPSILRIQQVVRGDSAAYFCASSPPGLAGDTGELFFGEGSRLTVL.